The sequence of this T cell receptor beta chain was determined in a study of Graves' ophthalmopathy and Graves' hyperthyroidism. The study amplified TCR beta CDR3 regions using RNA transcripts. Second-round multiplex PCR came after a first-round RT-PCR that employed HTBI primers. TCRdb passed the multiplex PCR reads through MiXCR, listing each CDR3 protein once. Of more than 150,000 distinct CDR3 sequences in the sample, over 35% were seen once. Trimming cost V 4 bases and J 9 bases, with 10 bases left between them. CDR1 is MNHEY and CDR2 is SVGEGT in the germline V gene. The length of the CDR3 is 13 residues.

The rearrangement joins TRBV6-2 or TRBV6-3 to TRBJ1-6; a weak D match, TRBD1 (5 bases). Sequencing was performed on peripheral blood. This TCR was recovered from a woman aged 40 to 49 with Graves' ophthalmopathy. Here the CDR3 DNA reads TGTGCCAGCAGTTGGGGCTTCGGTTCACCCCTCCACTTT. This sequence encodes CASSWGFGSPLHF.